The rows below give T cell receptor beta chains drawn from one sample of a study of blood T cell repertoires in COVID-19. Profiling relied on immunoSEQ multiplex PCR, and the TCRdb table lists in-frame clones only, not all of them. The sample lists about 320,000 clones; more than 75% were seen once. The sample comprised PBMCs or T cells enriched from blood (not recorded which). The receptors derive from a man aged 55 to 70 who had recovered from COVID-19. Each CDR3 is given without its conserved first and last residue.

V gene	J gene	CDR3 protein
TRBV29-1	TRBJ2-7	SVDGQGMNEQY
TRBV21-1	TRBJ1-5	ASSLGRTGGNSNQPQH
TRBV6-2/TRBV6-3	TRBJ2-7	ASSPNRDKYEQY
TRBV28	TRBJ1-6	ASRPREGHNSPLH
TRBV6-5	TRBJ2-5	ASSYLGGPPETQY
TRBV29-1	TRBJ2-1	SGGTSGLTYNEQF
TRBV4-1	TRBJ2-7	ASSQDWGTGYEQY
TRBV3-1/TRBV3-2	TRBJ1-1	ASSQVRGLLNTEAF
TRBV19	TRBJ2-1	ASSRLGVAGGPYNEQF
TRBV9	TRBJ1-1	ASSAAHWTGENTEAF
TRBV19	TRBJ2-7	ASSAGPAYEQY
TRBV4-3	TRBJ2-2	ASSQDSATNTGELF
TRBV11-2	TRBJ1-1	ASSTVRRKWRDGTF
TRBV4-2	TRBJ1-5	ASSQENSGAQPQH
TRBV4-3	TRBJ2-2	ASSTRSGSNTGELF
TRBV6-2/TRBV6-3	TRBJ2-1	ASSAPGQGNNEQF
TRBV5-1	TRBJ1-2	ASSFDSNYGYT
TRBV19	TRBJ2-5	ASSIGRSGRKQETQY
TRBV7-9	TRBJ2-5	ASNSNQETQY
TRBV9	TRBJ2-6	ASSATQGSGANVLT
TRBV11-3	TRBJ2-7	ASSLGTSGSIYEQY
TRBV2	TRBJ2-2	ASFDATVPGELF
TRBV7-8	TRBJ2-3	ASSLVRAGNLAGDGTDTQY
TRBV23-1	TRBJ1-3	ASSLTVLHTIY
TRBV19	TRBJ1-2	ASTGEQGIGGYT
TRBV6-5	TRBJ1-2	ASSYKSKQGSDGYT
TRBV5-4	TRBJ2-2	ASSLGSERGGGELF
TRBV9	TRBJ2-7	ASSGTGVGYEQY
TRBV5-4	TRBJ2-7	ASSTTGTGNYEQY
TRBV7-2	TRBJ2-5	ASSPGGTGRETQY
TRBV4-3	TRBJ1-1	ASSQGAAAGTEAF
TRBV7-6	TRBJ2-2	ASSSPGGSTGELF
TRBV12-3/TRBV12-4	TRBJ2-1	ASSFLYNEQF
TRBV20-1	TRBJ2-2	SASRSTNTGELF
TRBV27	TRBJ1-2	ASSPGDSRGYGYT
TRBV5-1	TRBJ1-4	ASSLQGSNEKLF
TRBV21-1	TRBJ2-7	ASSYSGDSSYEQY
TRBV4-3	TRBJ1-2	ASSQGGHGTSYGYT
TRBV4-1	TRBJ1-4	ASSQDWAGDEKLF
TRBV3-1/TRBV3-2	TRBJ1-2	ASSRQVNYGYT
TRBV13	TRBJ2-7	ASSLSRGEQY
TRBV7-9	TRBJ1-2	ASSSPRERGYT
TRBV7-6	TRBJ1-4	ASSLARGSTGGLFEKLF
TRBV3-1/TRBV3-2	TRBJ1-5	ASSQGHNNQPQH
TRBV5-6	TRBJ1-6	ASSILRGSSPLH
TRBV7-2	TRBJ2-2	ASSLRGRGASGELF
TRBV9	TRBJ1-3	ASSVRPTPEVY
TRBV6-5	TRBJ2-1	ASSYGLGGAYEQF
TRBV9	TRBJ2-7	ASSSPGTGLYEQY
TRBV27	TRBJ2-1	ASSLTGRNEQF
TRBV3-1/TRBV3-2	TRBJ1-1	ASSQKGENTEAF
TRBV7-2	TRBJ1-1	ASSLQGTPTEAF
TRBV27	TRBJ2-3	ASSLSPGLAGGTDTQY
TRBV10-3	TRBJ2-7	ATGLSRNEQY
TRBV7-9	TRBJ1-3	ASSLPGTGAGNTIY
TRBV3-1/TRBV3-2	TRBJ2-5	ASSQAGGLPGGMETQY
TRBV11-3	TRBJ2-7	ASSIGTETYEQY
TRBV4-1	TRBJ1-2	ASSQERGNGYT
TRBV7-9	TRBJ1-6	ASSMGGAGINNSPLH